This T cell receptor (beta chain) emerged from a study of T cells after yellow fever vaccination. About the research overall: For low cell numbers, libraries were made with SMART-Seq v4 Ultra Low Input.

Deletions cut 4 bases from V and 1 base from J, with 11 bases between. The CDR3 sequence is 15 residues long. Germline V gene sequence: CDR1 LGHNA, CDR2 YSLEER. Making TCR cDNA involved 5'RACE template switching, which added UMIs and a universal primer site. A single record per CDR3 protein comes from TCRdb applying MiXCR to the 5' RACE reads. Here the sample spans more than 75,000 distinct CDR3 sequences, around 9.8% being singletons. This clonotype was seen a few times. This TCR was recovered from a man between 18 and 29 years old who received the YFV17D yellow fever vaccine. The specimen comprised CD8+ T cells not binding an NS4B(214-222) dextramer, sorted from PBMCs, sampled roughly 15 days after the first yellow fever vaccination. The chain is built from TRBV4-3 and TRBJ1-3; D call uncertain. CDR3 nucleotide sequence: TGCGCCAGCAGCCTCAGTCGGGTTTCTGGAAACACCATATATTTT. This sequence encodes CASSLSRVSGNTIYF.